Listed below are T cell receptor beta chains from one sample, sequenced in a study of OX40 agonist ivuxolimab in advanced cancers. Sequenced by immunoSEQ multiplex PCR; TCRdb stores in-frame clones only, minus some. The sample holds more than 70,000 clones; around 86% are singletons and the top ten take around 2%. The source material was CD4+ or CD8+ T cells sorted from blood, sampled in a trial of the OX40 agonist ivuxolimab. The receptors here all came from an adult with an advanced solid tumor such as melanoma, head and neck, liver or kidney cancer. CDR3s include the opening cysteine and the closing phenylalanine or tryptophan. D genes are given only for firm matches. Size values are once, few and many counts, or a class for expanded clones, and some rows have none.

clone size,V gene,CDR3 length,D gene,CDR3 protein
-,TRBV5-6,14,-,CASTPGTLNTEAFF
-,TRBV29-1,14,TRBD1,CSVDPGQGADTQYF
few,TRBV7-3,16,-,CASSSRGPGVGSPLHF
-,TRBV5-1,15,-,CASSTGTANTGELFF
-,TRBV5-5,13,-,CASSYGTGAEAFF
-,TRBV6-5,12,-,CASSYPSYEQYF
-,TRBV28,16,TRBD1,CASSPYSAGGLIGYTF
-,TRBV18,15,-,CASSPLTATQETQYF
-,TRBV6-5,11,-,CASRTNTEAFF
-,TRBV19,15,-,CASRTPGRGNTEAFF
-,TRBV6-5,15,-,CASSWTFKKNYGYTF
-,TRBV5-1,16,TRBD1,CASSDPGQGAVYGYTF
-,TRBV19,14,TRBD1,CASTRTGGAYEQYF
-,TRBV28,14,-,CASRSTATNYGYTF
-,TRBV2,14,TRBD1,CASRDRSSSYEQYF
-,TRBV7-9,13,-,CASSLVGGNIQYF
-,TRBV6-1,14,-,CATSMVGGDYGYTF
few,TRBV5-6,13,-,CASTPGVEETQYF
-,TRBV29-1,10,-,CSVRMETQYF
-,TRBV25-1,15,-,CASSDPRLLGEKLFF
-,TRBV5-6,15,TRBD2,CASSLRAGDTDTQYF
-,TRBV15,15,TRBD2,CATSGAGSSYNEQFF
-,TRBV5-6,16,-,CASSLATMNSNYGYTF
-,TRBV5-1,11,-,CASRGNTEAFF
-,TRBV7-2,17,-,CASSSISKRAPNYGYTF
once,TRBV5-6,16,-,CASSYPGGLADYGYTF
-,TRBV30,16,-,CAWATERGALGNTIYF
-,TRBV7-2,17,TRBD2,CASSSGWGGWPKNIQYF
once,TRBV28,15,TRBD1,CASSLLGQGSETQYF
-,TRBV28,11,-,CASSPLHEQYF
-,TRBV28,11,TRBD1,CASSTGGGYTF
once,TRBV29-1,12,-,CSVTQGGNTIYF
-,TRBV25-1,13,-,CASSESGTDEQYF
-,TRBV2,13,-,CASSGTGYYGYTF
-,TRBV5-1,17,-,CASSLLGGQAGGTEAFF
once,TRBV20-1,11,-,CSARRGQTQYF
-,TRBV30,15,-,CAWTTDGAGWDTIYF
-,TRBV7-3,14,-,CASSLGGMAGELFF
-,TRBV12-5,12,-,CTSGKGDYEQYF
-,TRBV19,12,-,CASSTQYNEQFF
-,TRBV19,16,TRBD1,CASSIGGQGVGSTLHF
-,TRBV5-1,13,-,CASSPVSRSAQYF
-,TRBV7-3,15,-,CASSLSSQTIYGYTF
-,TRBV28,15,TRBD1,CASVGLRDRQRELFF